This passage covers 32 T cell receptor beta chains from one sample sequenced in a study of beta chain features in type 1 diabetes. Investigators reverse transcribed all isolated RNA, so they sequenced expressed TCRB transcripts. Using immunoSEQ multiplex PCR, the repertoire was profiled, and TCRdb retains in-frame clones only, with some absent. The repertoire holds some 900,000 clones, with 17% as singletons. Sequenced: naive CD4+ T cells from blood. These receptors were taken from a woman under 30 in good health.

The gene calls are TRBV15 and TRBJ1-2, with D uncertain. V lost 3 bases and J 1 base, leaving 6 bases between the germline ends. The CDR3 loop spans 13 amino acids. CDR1 is LNHNV and CDR2 is YYDKDF in the germline V gene (reference sequence). CDR3 loop: CATSSQDNYGYTF. The DNA for the CDR3 is TGTGCCACCAGCAGCCAGGATAACTATGGCTACACCTTC.

In its sample, this clone was seen a few times. CDR3 coding DNA: TGTGCCAGCTCACCCGGGACAGGGTCCTCCTACGAGCAGTACTTC. This translates into CASSPGTGSSYEQYF. This chain uses TRBV18 with TRBJ2-5, with 9 bases lining up with TRBD1. The closer fit of TRBJ2-7 to the DNA end suggests the J call may be wrong. This CDR3 contains 15 residues. Germline V lookup: CDR1 KGHSH, CDR2 LQKENI.

The chain uses TRBV6-1 and TRBJ2-5; TRBD1 matches at 9 bases. Looked up from germline, CDR1 is MNHNS and CDR2 is SASEGT. V trimming: 4 bases; J trimming: 2 bases; junction bases outside the gene matches: 14. The length of the CDR3 is 18 residues. CDR3 bases: TGTGCCAGCAGTGGACACAGGGGGCGAGAGACGAAGCAAGAGACCCAGTACTTC. This sequence encodes CASSGHRGRETKQETQYF.

In its sample, this clone was seen a few times. The chain is built from TRBV11-2 and TRBJ2-1; 7 bases match TRBD2. CDR3 length: 17 amino acids. J gave up 3 bases and V 2 bases, and 10 bases lay outside the gene matches. The germline gives CDR1 SGHAT, CDR2 FQNNGV. The CDR3 is CASSLLGGSDFYNEQFF. The CDR3 DNA reads as TGTGCCAGCAGCTTATTAGGCGGGAGCGACTTCTACAATGAGCAGTTCTTC.

This sequence joins TRBV4-3 and TRBJ1-2, with no clear D. V lost 0 bases and J lost 4, with 12 bases in between. The CDR3 spans 15 residues. Germline assignment: CDR1 LGHNA and CDR2 YSLEER. CDR3 sequence: CASSQDWRQAYGYTF. In DNA form, the CDR3 reads TGCGCCAGCAGCCAAGATTGGCGTCAGGCCTATGGCTACACCTTC.

A few counts support this clone. The V gene is TRBV10-3, the J gene TRBJ1-4; perhaps TRBD1 as D (6 bases). In germline, CDR1 is ENHRY, CDR2 SYGVKD. The CDR3 is 16 residues long. V lost 0 bases, J lost 13 bases, and 21 bases lay in between. CDR3 sequence (DNA): TGTGCCATCAGTGAGTCTGGGGGCCTTATCGCAAAAGGACTGTTTTTT. Translated: CAISESGGLIAKGLFF.

This rearrangement joins TRBV6-5 to TRBJ2-6, with D perhaps TRBD2 (5 bases). The CDR3 loop spans 15 amino acids. V was shortened by 5 bases and J by 2 bases, with 10 bases between the two germline ends. The V gene's germline CDR1 is MNHEY and CDR2 SVGAGI. The CDR3 sequence is CASSKRDTGANVLTF. The CDR3 DNA is TGTGCCAGCAGTAAACGGGATACTGGGGCCAACGTCCTGACTTTC.

There are a few counts of this clone. The J gene is TRBJ2-7, the V gene TRBV6-5; 8 nucleotides match TRBD1. This CDR3 is built from 16 residues. The ends lost 4 bases at V and 2 bases at J; junction bases unmatched: 10. CDR1 and CDR2 (germline): MNHEY, SVGAGI. CDR3: CASSWSLGQGPYEQYF. CDR3 in DNA: TGTGCCAGCAGTTGGTCGCTTGGACAGGGACCCTACGAGCAGTACTTC.

This clone was seen a few times. The chain recombines TRBV7-8 with TRBJ2-3; 7 nucleotides agree with TRBD2. V lost 1 base, J lost 3 bases, and 13 bases stayed unmatched. CDR1 and CDR2 from the germline V gene are SGHVS and FQNEAQ. CDR3 size: 18 residues. The CDR3 DNA reads as TGTGCCAGCAGCTTAGTCCTACAGCCGGGGGAGGGTACAGATACGCAGTATTTT. This codes for CASSLVLQPGEGTDTQYF. The variable domain in full, with the rest retrieved from reference TRBV7-8 and TRBJ2-3, is GAGVSQSPRYKVAKRGQDVALRCDPISGHVSLFWYQQALGQGPEFLTYFQNEAQLDKSGLPSDRFFAERPEGSVSTLKIQRTQQEDSAVYLCASSLVLQPGEGTDTQYFGPGTRLTVL.

This chain connects TRBV6-1 to TRBJ2-7, with TRBD2 matching over 11 bases. Unmatched junction bases numbered 11, after V lost 11 bases and J lost 5 bases. This CDR3 comprises 14 residues. CDR1 is MNHNS and CDR2 is SASEGT in the germline V gene. CDR3 sequence reads: CAGQTSGILDEQYF. CDR3 nucleotide sequence: TGTGCCGGCCAGACTAGCGGGATCCTTGACGAGCAGTACTTC.

This clone was picked up a small number of times. The chain uses TRBV7-6 and TRBJ2-2; no definite D call. The CDR3 loop spans 14 amino acids. Germline CDR1 is SGHVS and CDR2 is FNYEAQ. V lost 1 base, J lost 5 bases, and 8 bases lay in between. CDR3 nucleotides: TGTGCCAGCAGCTTAGTAGACACGACCGGGGAGCTGTTTTTT. Encoded protein: CASSLVDTTGELFF.

The chain uses TRBV18 and TRBJ1-5; D is undetermined. The CDR3 contains 15 residues. Germline V gives CDR1 KGHSH, CDR2 LQKENI. Trimming left V 2 bases short and J 1 base short, with 9 bases between. CDR3 region: CASSPSGLSNQPQHF. The CDR3 region has the DNA TGTGCCAGCTCACCATCAGGACTCAGCAATCAGCCCCAGCATTTT.

This clone was detected only a few times. The gene calls are TRBV7-3 and TRBJ1-2; no firm D call. The CDR3 spans 13 residues. Between the trimmed V and J ends, which lost 5 bases and 4 bases, there was a span of 11 bases. Germline V gene data show CDR1 as SGHTA and CDR2 as FQGTGA. CDR3 in amino acids: CASSQWEGYGYTF. CDR3 nucleotide sequence: TGTGCCAGCAGCCAGTGGGAGGGCTATGGCTACACCTTC.

This chain uses TRBV11-2 with TRBJ2-1; possible D gene TRBD2, 5 bases. CDR3 size: 13 residues. Germline V gene sequence: CDR1 SGHAT, CDR2 FQNNGV. Between the trimmed V and J ends, which lost 2 bases and 9 bases, there was a span of 11 bases. Here the CDR3 reads CASSLFGESEQFF. In DNA, the CDR3 is TGTGCCAGCAGCTTATTCGGGGAGAGTGAGCAGTTCTTC.

Concerning this clone: The identical CDR3 is also encoded by other nucleotide sequences in the sample. J is TRBJ2-7 and V is TRBV6-5, with D possibly called TRBD1 or TRBD2 (5 bases each). Germline V gene lookup returns CDR1 MNHEY and CDR2 SVGAGI. This CDR3 is built from 15 residues. Trimming removed 0 bases from V and 2 bases from J, with 11 bases in between. The CDR3, as DNA: TGTGCCAGCAGTTACTCGAGGGGTTCCCCCTACGAGCAGTACTTC. Translating it yields CASSYSRGSPYEQYF.

The CDR3 reads CASSEFSLTVQYF. The CDR3, as DNA: TGTGCCAGCAGTGAATTCTCCTTGACGGTGCAGTACTTC. The chain links TRBV2 to TRBJ2-7; no clear D. This CDR3 contains 13 residues. Germline-derived CDR1 and CDR2 are SNHLY and FYNNEI. Trimming left V 2 bases short and J 9 bases short, with 14 bases between.

The table lists this clone with a few counts. V usage is TRBV7-2 and J usage is TRBJ2-1; 12 positions agree with TRBD2. V was pared by 6 bases and J by 12 bases, with 9 bases of the junction left unmatched. In germline, CDR1 is SGHTA, CDR2 FQGNSA. The CDR3 totals 14 residues. CDR3 sequence reads: CASSFGLAGRGQFF. The CDR3 bases are TGTGCCAGCAGTTTTGGACTAGCGGGAAGGGGGCAGTTCTTC.

This clone was observed a handful of times. This chain links TRBV18 with TRBJ2-6, with a weak D call TRBD2 (6 bases). Germline-derived CDR1 and CDR2 are KGHSH and LQKENI. This CDR3 region has 18 residues. Between the trimmed V and J ends, which lost 6 bases and 0 bases, there was a span of 18 bases. In nucleotides, the CDR3 is TGTGCCAGCTCCCGTCTCGGGAGACAAAACTCTGGGGCCAACGTCCTGACTTTC. Translated: CASSRLGRQNSGANVLTF.

V usage is TRBV28 and J usage is TRBJ2-1; 9 bases map to TRBD2. The CDR3 covers 17 residues. J lost 1 base, V lost 4 bases, and 8 bases had no gene match. Germline CDR1 is MDHEN and CDR2 is SYDVKM. The CDR3 is CASSSSRREGSYNEQFF. CDR3 coding DNA: TGTGCCAGCAGTTCCTCGCGGCGGGAGGGTTCCTACAATGAGCAGTTCTTC.

This clone occurred a few times. V usage is TRBV29-1 and J usage is TRBJ2-7; tentative D call: TRBD1 (6 bases). CDR1 is SQVTM and CDR2 is ANQGSEA in the germline V gene. Trimming left V 7 bases short and J 4 bases short, with 17 bases between. The CDR3 covers 13 residues. This chain's CDR3 is CSALGAEGYEQYF. The DNA of the CDR3 is TGCAGCGCTCTGGGGGCCGAGGGATACGAGCAGTACTTC.

This chain connects TRBV5-8 to TRBJ1-5; no firm D call. The V gene's germline CDR1 is SGHTS and CDR2 YDEGEE. V was cut by 7 bases and J by 7 bases, with 6 bases left in between. The CDR3 sequence is 10 residues long. CDR3 sequence: CASGWQPQHF. CDR3 coding DNA: TGTGCCAGCGGGTGGCAGCCCCAGCATTTT.

The chain is built from TRBV5-4 and TRBJ2-1, with D unresolved. The V end lost 2 bases, the J end lost 0 bases, and 9 bases lay between the germline ends. There are 15 residues in the CDR3. Germline CDR1 reads SGHNT; CDR2 reads YYREEE (reference sequence). For the CDR3, the DNA is TGTGCCAGCAGCTTAGACACGAGCTCCTACAATGAGCAGTTCTTC. Protein: CASSLDTSSYNEQFF.

This clone was detected a few times. The chain employs TRBV19 and TRBJ2-7; the match to TRBD1 covers 7 bases. Germline values: CDR1 LNHDA, CDR2 SQIVND (reference sequence). The CDR3 is 15 residues long. V lost 5 bases to trimming and J lost 3 bases; unmatched junction nucleotides: 10. Here the CDR3 reads CASSFLGTAFYEQYF. Here the CDR3 DNA reads TGTGCCAGTAGTTTCCTCGGGACAGCCTTCTACGAGCAGTACTTC.

The V gene is TRBV18, the J gene TRBJ2-7; TRBD1 matches 9 bases. The CDR3 has 14 amino acids. Looked up from germline, CDR1 is KGHSH and CDR2 is LQKENI. Trimming at V came to 6 bases and at J to 1 base, leaving 4 bases not matched to a gene. CDR3 DNA: TGTGCCAGCTCCGGGACAGGGAATTCCTACGAGCAGTACTTC. It translates to CASSGTGNSYEQYF.

The genes are TRBV7-9 and TRBJ2-7; TRBD1 aligns across 8 bases. J lost 1 base, V lost 6 bases, and 5 bases had no gene match. CDR1 is SEHNR and CDR2 is FQNEAQ in the germline V gene (reference sequence). This CDR3 is built from 14 residues. In DNA, the CDR3 is TGTGCCAGCAGTTCGACAGGGGTTTCCTACGAGCAGTACTTC. This encodes CASSSTGVSYEQYF.

This sequence joins TRBV5-1 and TRBJ2-5; D may be TRBD2 (5 bases). The CDR3 consists of 16 residues. Looked up from germline, CDR1 is SGHRS and CDR2 is YFSETQ. Trimming stripped 1 base from V and 4 bases from J, with 17 bases between. The CDR3 DNA follows: TGCGCCAGCAGCTTGATTTTCGGCGGGTTGTCAGAGACCCAGTACTTC. Protein: CASSLIFGGLSETQYF. The full variable domain, with the rest looked up from reference TRBV5-1 and TRBJ2-5, is KAGVTQTPRYLIKTRGQQVTLSCSPISGHRSVSWYQQTPGQGLQFLFEYFSETQRNKGNFPGRFSGRQFSNSRSEMNVSTLELGDSALYLCASSLIFGGLSETQYFGPGTRLLVL.

This clone was seen a few times. V usage is TRBV28 and J usage is TRBJ2-6; D is ambiguous. Germline assignment: CDR1 MDHEN and CDR2 SYDVKM. The CDR3 length is 15 residues. The ends were cut back, 6 bases at V and 0 bases at J, with 9 bases in the middle. The CDR3 here is CASSSFSSGANVLTF. CDR3 bases: TGTGCCAGCAGCTCCTTCTCCTCTGGGGCCAACGTCCTGACTTTC. The entire variable domain, with the rest obtained from reference TRBV28 and TRBJ2-6, is as follows: DVKVTQSSRYLVKRTGEKVFLECVQDMDHENMFWYRQDPGLGLRLIYFSYDVKMKEKGDIPEGYSVSREKKERFSLILESASTNQTSMYLCASSSFSSGANVLTFGAGSRLTVL.

This clone turned up a few times. The chain joins TRBV29-1 to TRBJ1-2; D gene unclear. Per the germline V gene, CDR1 is SQVTM and CDR2 is ANQGSEA. The V gene lost 0 bases and the J gene lost 3 bases, with 11 bases spanning the gap. This CDR3 is 14 amino acids long. CDR3 coding DNA: TGCAGCGTTGAAGATCGCCCCGGTTACTATGGCTACACCTTC. Its protein product is CSVEDRPGYYGYTF.

This clone was seen a handful of times. Different DNA sequences within this sample yield the same CDR3. This rearrangement joins TRBV18 to TRBJ2-3; D not certain. Germline CDR1 is KGHSH and CDR2 is LQKENI. Deletions cut 3 bases from V and 5 bases from J, with 3 bases between. The CDR3 is 11 residues long. The CDR3 DNA sequence: TGTGCCAGCTCACCGGGAGATACGCAGTATTTT. Protein: CASSPGDTQYF.

The sample holds a few counts of this clone. The gene calls are TRBV28 and TRBJ2-1, with 14 bases fitting TRBD2. This CDR3 is built from 17 residues. Germline values: CDR1 MDHEN, CDR2 SYDVKM. V gave up 6 bases and J gave up 4 bases; unmatched junction bases: 8. CDR3 protein: CASSSPGTSGGYNEQFF. The CDR3 DNA reads as TGTGCCAGCAGCTCTCCCGGGACTAGCGGGGGATACAATGAGCAGTTCTTC. The whole variable domain, remainder taken from reference TRBV28 and TRBJ2-1, is DVKVTQSSRYLVKRTGEKVFLECVQDMDHENMFWYRQDPGLGLRLIYFSYDVKMKEKGDIPEGYSVSREKKERFSLILESASTNQTSMYLCASSSPGTSGGYNEQFFGPGTRLTVL.

This chain joins TRBV5-1 and TRBJ2-7; 10 bases map to TRBD2. The junction had 4 bases not matched to a gene; V was cut back by 7 bases and J by 3 bases. Looked up from germline, CDR1 is SGHRS and CDR2 is YFSETQ. The CDR3 length is 13 residues. The CDR3 here is CASGQREGYEQYF. Here the CDR3 DNA reads TGCGCCAGCGGTCAGCGGGAGGGCTACGAGCAGTACTTC.

This clone appeared a few times. The V call is TRBV7-2, the J call TRBJ2-1, with 10 nucleotides matching TRBD2. This CDR3 has 15 residues. Germline V gives CDR1 SGHTA, CDR2 FQGNSA. J lost 5 bases, V lost 2 bases, and 3 bases had no gene match. The chain's CDR3 is CASSLQRGGNNEQFF. The CDR3 DNA sequence: TGTGCCAGCAGCTTACAGCGGGGGGGGAACAATGAGCAGTTCTTC.